This TCR beta chain stems from a study of T cell changes during pregnancy in multiple sclerosis. J gave up 1 base and V 5 bases, and 10 bases lay outside the gene matches. Germline V CDR1 and CDR2: MGHRA, YSYEKL. The CDR3 spans 16 residues. Clones were read by immunoSEQ multiplex PCR, and TCRdb kept only the in-frame ones, dropping some. The sample has tens of thousands of clones; 85% to 95% are singletons. The genes are TRBV4-1 and TRBJ1-2; TRBD1 aligns across 7 bases. This clonotype originated in a female donor with multiple sclerosis, enrolled in a pregnancy study. Material: CD4+ T cells from peripheral blood mononuclear cells, obtained in the third trimester of pregnancy. CDR3 in amino acids: CASSARDRQDNYGYTF. The CDR3 DNA reads TGCGCCAGCAGCGCACGGGACAGACAAGATAACTATGGCTACACCTTC.